Sequencing of this T cell receptor beta chain was carried out in a study of T cell changes during pregnancy in multiple sclerosis (dated by TCRdb to the late 2010s). Study-wide context: The study looked at changes in the T cell repertoire across pregnancy in women with multiple sclerosis.

V is shortened by 0 bases, J by 4 bases, and the region joining them spans 7 bases. The CDR3, cysteine through phenylalanine, is 14 amino acids long. Only the CDR3 portion is preserved as DNA: 42 bases, with reading frame beginning at the first base. Reading the germline V gene gives CDR1 SGDLS and CDR2 YYNGEE. The protocol used for the library was the immunoSEQ multiplex PCR assay. This immuneACCESS table, as held by TCRdb, lists in-frame sequences with V and J called but not all clones. Of the missing ones, under half trace to an unresolved V gene in checked studies; the others have no known cause. The sample table records about 57,000 clones; around 90% of these occur just once. The ten largest make up about 3.7% of the sample. Concerning this clone itself: This clone's antigen is unknown. Per-nucleotide qualities are absent, and no much larger clonotype sits a single base away.

This chain is built from TRBV9 and TRBJ2-2; D gene: possibly TRBD2, on 5 matching bases. This TCR came from a female donor in good health, enrolled as a control in a pregnancy study. The starting material was peripheral blood, obtained after pregnancy. The DNA sequence is TGTGCCAGCAGCGTAGTCGCGGGCACCGGGGAGCTGTTTTTT. It translates as CASSVVAGTGELFF. With all but the CDR3 taken from the reference TRBV9 and TRBJ2-2 genes, the full variable domain is: DSGVTQTPKHLITATGQRVTLRCSPRSGDLSVYWYQQSLDQGLQFLIQYYNGEERAKGNILERFSAQQFPDLHSELNLSSLELGDSALYFCASSVVAGTGELFFGEGSRLTVL.